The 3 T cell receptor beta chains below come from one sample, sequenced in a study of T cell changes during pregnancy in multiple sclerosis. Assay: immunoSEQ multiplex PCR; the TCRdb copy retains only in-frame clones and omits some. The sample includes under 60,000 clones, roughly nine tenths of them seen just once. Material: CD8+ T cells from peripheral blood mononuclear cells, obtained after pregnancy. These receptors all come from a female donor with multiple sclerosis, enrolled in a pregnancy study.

CDR3 region: CASSSGGVMEKLFF. The DNA of the CDR3 is TGTGCCAGCAGTTCCGGGGGGGTAATGGAAAAACTGTTTTTT. The chain combines TRBV27 with TRBJ1-4; D possibly corresponds to TRBD1 (5 bases). The CDR3 has 14 amino acids. CDR1 and CDR2 (germline): MNHEY, SMNVEV (reference sequence). V lost 4 bases, J lost 8 bases, and 14 bases lay in between.

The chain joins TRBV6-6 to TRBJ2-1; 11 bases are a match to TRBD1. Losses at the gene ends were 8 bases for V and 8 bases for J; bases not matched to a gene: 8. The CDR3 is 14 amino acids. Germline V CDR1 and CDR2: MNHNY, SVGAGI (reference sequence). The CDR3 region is CASGGQGAWDEQFF. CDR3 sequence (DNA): TGTGCCAGCGGCGGACAGGGGGCTTGGGATGAGCAGTTCTTC.

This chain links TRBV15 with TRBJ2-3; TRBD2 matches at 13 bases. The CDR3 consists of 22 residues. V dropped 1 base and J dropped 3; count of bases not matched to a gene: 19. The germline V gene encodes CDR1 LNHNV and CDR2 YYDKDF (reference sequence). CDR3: CATSRGLAGGPFPLPDTDTQYF. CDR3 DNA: TGTGCCACCAGCAGAGGACTAGCGGGGGGCCCCTTCCCTCTTCCCGATACAGATACGCAGTATTTT.